Listed below are T cell receptor beta chains from one sample, sequenced in a study of blood T cells in healthy people across ages. TCRdb itself ran the 5' RACE reads through MiXCR, one entry per CDR3 protein. The top ten hold roughly 25% of the sample, which has hundreds of thousands of distinct CDR3 sequences, around 62% seen once. Sequenced sample: blood. These receptors were taken from a man aged 25 to 40 in good health. The CDR3 runs from the conserved cysteine through the conserved F or W. The D gene is left open where the match is weak. Clone size is not always given. Where it is, it says once, few, many or a class for expanded clones.

abundance: .; j_gene: TRBJ2-5; d_gene: .; v_gene: TRBV7-9; CDR3nt: TGTGCCAGCAGCTTAGCGGCGCCTAGGGAGACCCAGTACTTC; CDR3aa: CASSLAAPRETQYF
abundance: .; j_gene: TRBJ2-1; d_gene: .; v_gene: TRBV14; CDR3nt: TGTGCCAGCAGCCAAGTTCGAAGGGGTCTCGCCTACAATGAGCAGTTCTTC; CDR3aa: CASSQVRRGLAYNEQFF
abundance: once; j_gene: TRBJ2-1; d_gene: TRBD1; v_gene: TRBV5-1; CDR3nt: TGCGCCAGCAGCACCGGGGACAGGGTAAGAGACAATGAGCAGTTCTTC; CDR3aa: CASSTGDRVRDNEQFF
abundance: .; j_gene: TRBJ1-6; d_gene: .; v_gene: TRBV29-1; CDR3nt: TGCAGCGTTGAAGAGGGACCGTCCTCACCCCTCCACTTT; CDR3aa: CSVEEGPSSPLHF
abundance: .; j_gene: TRBJ1-2; d_gene: .; v_gene: TRBV3-1; CDR3nt: TGTGCCAGCAGGGCGGGGGGAGCCAACTATGGCTACACCTTC; CDR3aa: CASRAGGANYGYTF
abundance: .; j_gene: TRBJ2-1; d_gene: .; v_gene: TRBV6-2/TRBV6-3; CDR3nt: TGTGCCAGCAGCCTGGGGGCCTCACACTCCTACAATGAGCAGTTCTTC; CDR3aa: CASSLGASHSYNEQFF
abundance: .; j_gene: TRBJ1-6; d_gene: .; v_gene: TRBV7-6; CDR3nt: TGTGCCAGCAGCTTAGCGGACGGGAGCTCCTATAATTCACCCCTCCACTTT; CDR3aa: CASSLADGSSYNSPLHF
abundance: .; j_gene: TRBJ2-7; d_gene: .; v_gene: TRBV6-2/TRBV6-3; CDR3nt: TGTGCCAGCAGTTACGTTGACTCGACCTACGAGCAGTACTTC; CDR3aa: CASSYVDSTYEQYF
abundance: .; j_gene: TRBJ2-5; d_gene: .; v_gene: TRBV6-6; CDR3nt: TGTGCCAGCAGTTATTTCGACAGGCAGTACTTC; CDR3aa: CASSYFDRQYF
abundance: .; j_gene: TRBJ2-1; d_gene: .; v_gene: TRBV25-1; CDR3nt: TGTGCCAGCAGTGACAGGCACAATGAGCAGTTCTTC; CDR3aa: CASSDRHNEQFF
abundance: .; j_gene: TRBJ2-3; d_gene: .; v_gene: TRBV5-1; CDR3nt: TGCGCCAGCAGCTTGGTTCAGGGGCTTCAGTATTTT; CDR3aa: CASSLVQGLQYF
abundance: .; j_gene: TRBJ2-6; d_gene: .; v_gene: TRBV6-7; CDR3nt: TGTGCCAGCAGTTACTCGAACCTAGCGAGGAGCTCTGGGGCCAACGTCCTGACTTTC; CDR3aa: CASSYSNLARSSGANVLTF
abundance: .; j_gene: TRBJ2-3; d_gene: .; v_gene: TRBV9; CDR3nt: TGTGCCAGCAGCGTGGGGCGAAGCACAGATACGCAGTATTTT; CDR3aa: CASSVGRSTDTQYF
abundance: .; j_gene: TRBJ1-5; d_gene: .; v_gene: TRBV2; CDR3nt: TGTGCCAGCGGGGCCAGGGCTTATGATCAGCCCCAGCATTTT; CDR3aa: CASGARAYDQPQHF
abundance: .; j_gene: TRBJ2-5; d_gene: .; v_gene: TRBV14; CDR3nt: TGTGCCAGCAGCCAACCGGGGGTCCAAGAGACCCAGTACTTC; CDR3aa: CASSQPGVQETQYF
abundance: .; j_gene: TRBJ2-7; d_gene: TRBD1; v_gene: TRBV9; CDR3nt: TGTGCCAGCAGCGGTGGACAGGCGGATTCCTACGAGCAGTACTTC; CDR3aa: CASSGGQADSYEQYF
abundance: .; j_gene: TRBJ2-5; d_gene: TRBD1; v_gene: TRBV5-1; CDR3nt: TGCGCCAGCAGCGCGGGACAGGGGTCAGAGACCCAGTACTTC; CDR3aa: CASSAGQGSETQYF
abundance: once; j_gene: TRBJ2-5; d_gene: TRBD2; v_gene: TRBV4-3; CDR3nt: TGCGCCAGCAGCCAAGTAGGGGCGGGGGGACAAGAGACCCAGTACTTC; CDR3aa: CASSQVGAGGQETQYF
abundance: .; j_gene: TRBJ2-5; d_gene: TRBD2; v_gene: TRBV29-1; CDR3nt: TGCAGCGTTGTTAACCTAGCGGGGGGGGAGACCCAGTACTTC; CDR3aa: CSVVNLAGGETQYF
abundance: .; j_gene: TRBJ2-5; d_gene: .; v_gene: TRBV28; CDR3nt: TGTGCCAGCCGGGATGTCCCTCAAGAGACCCAGTACTTC; CDR3aa: CASRDVPQETQYF
abundance: .; j_gene: TRBJ2-1; d_gene: .; v_gene: TRBV5-1; CDR3nt: TGCGCCAGCATGTTTGGGGAGGGGGAGCGCGAGCAGTTCTTC; CDR3aa: CASMFGEGEREQFF
abundance: many; j_gene: TRBJ1-5; d_gene: .; v_gene: TRBV12-3/TRBV12-4; CDR3nt: TGTGCCAGCAGCACCGGACAGAGCAATCAGCCCCAGCATTTT; CDR3aa: CASSTGQSNQPQHF
abundance: .; j_gene: TRBJ2-4; d_gene: .; v_gene: TRBV9; CDR3nt: TGTGCCAGCAGCGGAGATGAGGGGAACATTCAGTACTTC; CDR3aa: CASSGDEGNIQYF
abundance: .; j_gene: TRBJ2-7; d_gene: .; v_gene: TRBV4-3; CDR3nt: TGCGCCAGCAGCCAAGTAGGGGACACCGGCTCCTACGAGCAGTACTTC; CDR3aa: CASSQVGDTGSYEQYF
abundance: .; j_gene: TRBJ2-1; d_gene: TRBD2; v_gene: TRBV29-1; CDR3nt: TGCAGCGCGGAACTAGCGGGGGGCCTCAATGAGCAGTTCTTC; CDR3aa: CSAELAGGLNEQFF
abundance: few; j_gene: TRBJ2-7; d_gene: .; v_gene: TRBV25-1; CDR3nt: TGTGCCAGCATGAGGGCTTACGAGCAGTACTTC; CDR3aa: CASMRAYEQYF
abundance: few; j_gene: TRBJ1-4; d_gene: .; v_gene: TRBV12-3/TRBV12-4; CDR3nt: TGTGCCAGCAGGAGACAGTCAACTAATGAAAAACTGTTTTTT; CDR3aa: CASRRQSTNEKLFF
abundance: .; j_gene: TRBJ1-2; d_gene: .; v_gene: TRBV9; CDR3nt: TGTGCCAGCAGCGTAGCCGGCAGATCCTATGGCTACACCTTC; CDR3aa: CASSVAGRSYGYTF
abundance: .; j_gene: TRBJ2-7; d_gene: TRBD1; v_gene: TRBV5-1; CDR3nt: TGCGCCAGCGCTCAATTTCCGGGACAGGGGTACGAGCAGTACTTC; CDR3aa: CASAQFPGQGYEQYF
abundance: .; j_gene: TRBJ2-1; d_gene: TRBD1; v_gene: TRBV6-5; CDR3nt: TGTGCCAGCAGTTACCATCCTCAGGGGGCGCGTAATGAGCAGTTCTTC; CDR3aa: CASSYHPQGARNEQFF
abundance: .; j_gene: TRBJ2-1; d_gene: .; v_gene: TRBV6-6; CDR3nt: TGTGCCAGCAGTTATCGTGGGGGGGGCATGGATGAGCAGTTCTTC; CDR3aa: CASSYRGGGMDEQFF
abundance: .; j_gene: TRBJ2-7; d_gene: TRBD1; v_gene: TRBV7-8; CDR3nt: TGTGCCAGCACCTCACTTAACGAACAGGGGGCGTTGGGAACCTACGAGCAGTACTTC; CDR3aa: CASTSLNEQGALGTYEQYF
abundance: .; j_gene: TRBJ1-6; d_gene: .; v_gene: TRBV4-1; CDR3nt: TGCGCCAGCAGCCAACCCCAGGGGTATAATTCACCCCTCCACTTT; CDR3aa: CASSQPQGYNSPLHF
abundance: .; j_gene: TRBJ2-3; d_gene: TRBD2; v_gene: TRBV4-2; CDR3nt: TGTGCCAGCAGCCATGCGGGGGAAGATTGGGATACGCAGTATTTT; CDR3aa: CASSHAGEDWDTQYF
abundance: few; j_gene: TRBJ2-5; d_gene: TRBD1; v_gene: TRBV7-2; CDR3nt: TGTGCCAGCAGCCCCAGATTGACAGGGGGCTCGGAGACCCAGTACTTC; CDR3aa: CASSPRLTGGSETQYF
abundance: .; j_gene: TRBJ1-4; d_gene: .; v_gene: TRBV12-3/TRBV12-4; CDR3nt: TGTGCCAGCAGTTTTGCGGGCACAAATGAAAAACTGTTTTTT; CDR3aa: CASSFAGTNEKLFF
abundance: .; j_gene: TRBJ2-3; d_gene: TRBD2; v_gene: TRBV20-1; CDR3nt: TGCAGTGCTAGAGATTGGAGCGGGGGAAGGACAGATACGCAGTATTTT; CDR3aa: CSARDWSGGRTDTQYF
abundance: few; j_gene: TRBJ2-7; d_gene: TRBD1; v_gene: TRBV7-8; CDR3nt: TGTGCCAGCAGCACTTTGACAGGGGATGAAGAGCAGTACTTC; CDR3aa: CASSTLTGDEEQYF
abundance: .; j_gene: TRBJ2-4; d_gene: .; v_gene: TRBV15; CDR3nt: TGTGCCACCAGCCATGAGGGGGGTGACCACATTCAGTACTTC; CDR3aa: CATSHEGGDHIQYF
abundance: few; j_gene: TRBJ2-1; d_gene: TRBD2; v_gene: TRBV20-1; CDR3nt: TGCAGTACCCGTTACGTCCAAGGACTAGAGATGTACAATGAGCAGTTCTTC; CDR3aa: CSTRYVQGLEMYNEQFF
abundance: few; j_gene: TRBJ2-2; d_gene: .; v_gene: TRBV5-1; CDR3nt: TGCGCCAGCAGCTTAGCCTCGACCGGGGAGCTGTTTTTT; CDR3aa: CASSLASTGELFF
abundance: .; j_gene: TRBJ1-5; d_gene: TRBD1; v_gene: TRBV7-9; CDR3nt: TGTGCCAGCAGCTTAGGAGGGGGCGCAGGGCAGCCCCAGCATTTT; CDR3aa: CASSLGGGAGQPQHF
abundance: few; j_gene: TRBJ1-4; d_gene: .; v_gene: TRBV25-1; CDR3nt: TGTGCCAGCAGTGATACAGCAGGTGATGAAAAACTGTTTTTT; CDR3aa: CASSDTAGDEKLFF
abundance: .; j_gene: TRBJ1-2; d_gene: .; v_gene: TRBV27; CDR3nt: TGTGCCAGCAGTGCCGGGAGAACGGGTTACACCTTC; CDR3aa: CASSAGRTGYTF
abundance: .; j_gene: TRBJ1-1; d_gene: TRBD1; v_gene: TRBV6-1; CDR3nt: TGTGCCAGCAGTGCCCGAAGGACAGGGAGCACTGAAGCTTTCTTT; CDR3aa: CASSARRTGSTEAFF
abundance: .; j_gene: TRBJ2-2; d_gene: TRBD1; v_gene: TRBV29-1; CDR3nt: TGCAGCGTTGAAGGGGCAGGGGGCACCGGGGAGCTGTTTTTT; CDR3aa: CSVEGAGGTGELFF
abundance: few; j_gene: TRBJ2-3; d_gene: .; v_gene: TRBV29-1; CDR3nt: TGCAGCGTTGCTGTGACAGTCAGCACAGATACGCAGTATTTT; CDR3aa: CSVAVTVSTDTQYF
abundance: .; j_gene: TRBJ1-2; d_gene: .; v_gene: TRBV15; CDR3nt: TGTGCCACCAGCAGGTCCGGCGGCGTTTCTAACTATGGCTACACCTTC; CDR3aa: CATSRSGGVSNYGYTF
abundance: .; j_gene: TRBJ2-1; d_gene: .; v_gene: TRBV3-1; CDR3nt: TGTGCCGGCAGCCAAGTCTATGATGAGCAGTTCTTC; CDR3aa: CAGSQVYDEQFF
abundance: few; j_gene: TRBJ2-1; d_gene: .; v_gene: TRBV7-2; CDR3nt: TGTGCCAGCAGCCTGGTCTCTTCTGAGCAGTTCTTC; CDR3aa: CASSLVSSEQFF
abundance: .; j_gene: TRBJ2-5; d_gene: .; v_gene: TRBV5-4; CDR3nt: TGTGCCAGCAGCCCCTGGCGGCAAATACAAGAGACCCAGTACTTC; CDR3aa: CASSPWRQIQETQYF